Each of the 5 T cell receptor beta chains below was sequenced from the same sample in a study of T cell responses to AZD1222 COVID-19 vaccine (dated by TCRdb to 2020 to 2023). The time point label, read with the paper, signifies: baseline before first vaccination. Libraries were prepared through the immunoSEQ multiplex PCR assay. Held by TCRdb, this immuneACCESS table contains in-frame sequences only and omits some clones. Under half of the omission traces to an unresolved V gene where checked; the cause of the rest is unknown. The sample includes fewer than 150,000 clones, with under 95% observed a single time. Of the sample, roughly 5% falls within the top ten clones. Sequenced here: peripheral blood, sampled on day 0 of AZD1222 vaccination. The receptor set was obtained from an adult in good health.

This chain uses TRBV4-1 with TRBJ2-1; 10 bases align to TRBD2. The CDR3 totals 17 residues. Germline CDR1 and CDR2: MGHRA and YSYEKL. The V gene end was trimmed by 1 base and the J gene end by 8 bases; junction bases not matched to a gene: 11. CDR3 DNA sequence: TGCGCCAGCAGCCAAGTTGTAGAAGCGGGAGGGTCGGATGAGCAGTTCTTC. Encoded protein: CASSQVVEAGGSDEQFF.

This sequence joins TRBV29-1 and TRBJ1-2; 8 positions agree with TRBD1. The CDR3 is 11 amino acids. V was clipped by 6 bases and J by 7 bases; unmatched bases: 4. The germline CDR1 and CDR2 sequences are SQVTM and ANQGSEA. CDR3 nucleotides: TGCAGCGTCCCGACAGGGGTTGGCTACACCTTC. Translating gives CSVPTGVGYTF. The full variable domain, in which reference TRBV29-1 and TRBJ1-2 provide the parts outside the CDR3, is SAVISQKPSRDICQRGTSLTIQCQVDSQVTMMFWYRQQPGQSLTLIATANQGSEATYESGFVIDKFPISRPNLTFSTLTVSNMSPEDSSIYLCSVPTGVGYTFGSGTRLTVV.

The J gene is TRBJ2-2, the V gene TRBV7-9; D gene unclear. There are 16 residues in the CDR3. The germline gives CDR1 SEHNR, CDR2 FQNEAQ (reference sequence). V was shortened by 0 bases and J by 4 bases, with 12 bases between the two germline ends. CDR3 in amino acids: CASSLAAAPATGELFF. The CDR3 DNA is TGTGCCAGCAGCTTAGCCGCGGCCCCCGCCACCGGGGAGCTGTTTTTT.

The rearrangement uses TRBV5-6 and TRBJ2-1, with 13 bases lining up with TRBD2. The CDR3 spans 13 residues. Trimming took 5 bases from V and 10 from J; bases not matched to a gene: 3. Germline lookup yields CDR1 SGHDT and CDR2 YYEEEE. Here the CDR3 reads CASRGLAGREQFF. The CDR3 DNA sequence: TGTGCCAGCAGGGGACTAGCGGGACGGGAGCAGTTCTTC.

J is TRBJ1-2 and V is TRBV5-1; no firm D call. Germline V gene lookup returns CDR1 SGHRS and CDR2 YFSETQ. The CDR3 is made up of 15 amino acids. Trimming took 5 bases from V and 2 from J, leaving 16 bases between them. The CDR3 region is CASSLTTNINYGYTF. CDR3 DNA sequence: TGCGCCAGCAGTCTGACGACAAACATAAACTATGGCTACACCTTC.